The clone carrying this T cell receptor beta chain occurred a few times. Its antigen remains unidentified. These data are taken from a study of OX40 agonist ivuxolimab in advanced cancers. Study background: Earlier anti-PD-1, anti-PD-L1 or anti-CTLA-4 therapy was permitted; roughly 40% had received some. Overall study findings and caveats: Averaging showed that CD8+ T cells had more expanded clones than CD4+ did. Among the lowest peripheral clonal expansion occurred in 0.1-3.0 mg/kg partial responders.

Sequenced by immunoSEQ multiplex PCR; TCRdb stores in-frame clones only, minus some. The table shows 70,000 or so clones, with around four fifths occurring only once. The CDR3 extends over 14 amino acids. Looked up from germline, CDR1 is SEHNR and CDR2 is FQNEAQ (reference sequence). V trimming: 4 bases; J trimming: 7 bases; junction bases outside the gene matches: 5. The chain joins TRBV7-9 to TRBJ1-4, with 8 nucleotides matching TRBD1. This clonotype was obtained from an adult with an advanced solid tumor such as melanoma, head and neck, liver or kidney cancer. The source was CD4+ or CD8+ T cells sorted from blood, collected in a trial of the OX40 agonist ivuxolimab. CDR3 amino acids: CASSSTGGSEKLFF. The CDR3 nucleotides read TGTGCCAGCAGCTCAACAGGGGGATCTGAAAAACTGTTTTTT.